What follows are 15 T cell receptor beta chains derived from one specimen sequenced in a study of T cells in Graves' hyperthyroidism and ophthalmopathy. TCR beta CDR3 region amplification was performed from RNA transcripts. The study used the HTBI primer set for a first-round RT-PCR of the TCR CDR3. TCRdb passed the multiplex PCR reads through MiXCR, listing each CDR3 protein once. This table holds just over 550,000 distinct CDR3 sequences, 35% to 55% found once. The specimen was peripheral blood or thyroid tissue (not recorded which). These receptors all come from a woman in her late teens or twenties with Graves' hyperthyroidism.

With regard to this clonotype: A read error may produce the germline difference seen at one junction end. The chain has TRBV6-1 and TRBJ2-2; TRBD2 agrees at 8 bases. The germline V gene has CDR1 MNHNS and CDR2 SASEGT. The length of the CDR3 is 15 residues. This CDR3 is CAISEAGDVTGELFF. DNA for the CDR3: TGTGCCATCAGTGAAGCGGGGGACGTCACCGGGGAGCTGTTTTTT.

This chain connects TRBV6-5 to TRBJ2-7; perhaps D is TRBD1 or TRBD2 (7 bases each). Germline V gene lookup returns CDR1 MNHEY and CDR2 SVGAGI. The CDR3 is made up of 16 amino acids. Deletions cut 2 bases from V and 5 bases from J, with 19 bases between. Here the CDR3 DNA reads TGTGCCAGCAGTTACGGGGGGGAACAGGGGTCAGACGAGCAGTACTTC. Translation gives CASSYGGEQGSDEQYF.

The chain joins TRBV7-2 to TRBJ2-7; 9 bases agree with TRBD1. Germline V lookup: CDR1 SGHTA, CDR2 FQGNSA. Trimming at V came to 7 bases and at J to 0 bases, leaving 7 bases not matched to a gene. This CDR3 is 15 amino acids long. The CDR3 bases are TGTGCCAGCAAACTCGGACAGGGGAGCTCCTACGAGCAGTACTTC. Amino acid sequence: CASKLGQGSSYEQYF.

The chain has TRBV2 and TRBJ2-5; 9 bases match TRBD2. The J segment lost 1 base and the V segment lost 6 bases, leaving 9 bases of the junction unmatched. Germline V CDR1 and CDR2: SNHLY, FYNNEI. CDR3 size: 16 residues. DNA of the CDR3: TGTGCCAGCAGCCGCCCCGGGACTAGCATCCAAGAGACCCAGTACTTC. Translated, it gives CASSRPGTSIQETQYF. The complete variable domain, with remaining parts taken from reference TRBV2 and TRBJ2-5, reads EPEVTQTPSHQVTQMGQEVILRCVPISNHLYFYWYRQILGQKVEFLVSFYNNEISEKSEIFDDQFSVERPDGSNFTLKIRSTKLEDSAMYFCASSRPGTSIQETQYFGPGTRLLVL.

This clonotype has at least ten counts. The V and J genes are TRBV29-1 and TRBJ1-1, with 8 bases lining up with TRBD1. Germline-derived CDR1 and CDR2 are SQVTM and ANQGSEA. With 7 bases clipped from V and 1 base from J, the junction kept 5 bases outside the gene matches. There are 13 residues in the CDR3. The CDR3 DNA is TGCAGCGGATGGACAGGGTGGAACACTGAAGCTTTCTTT. Protein sequence: CSGWTGWNTEAFF.

The chain is built from TRBV20-1 and TRBJ1-2, with a possible D match to TRBD1 (6 bases). CDR1 is DFQATT, CDR2 SNEGSKA, per germline (reference sequence). This CDR3 is built from 15 residues. V lost 0 bases and J 8 bases, leaving 19 bases between the germline ends. The DNA of the CDR3 is TGCAGTGCTAGAGATCGGCGGGGGCCCGAGATGGGCTACACCTTC. Its translation is CSARDRRGPEMGYTF.

The chain carries TRBV7-2 and TRBJ1-1, with D possibly matching TRBD1 (5 bases). The V gene lost 5 bases and the J gene lost 7 bases, with 17 bases spanning the gap. The CDR3 is 14 amino acids. Germline-derived CDR1 and CDR2 are SGHTA and FQGNSA. CDR3 DNA: TGTGCCAGCAGCCCTCTCCGGGGGTACATTGAAGCTTTCTTT. Protein product: CASSPLRGYIEAFF. Using reference TRBV7-2 and TRBJ1-1 for the parts outside the CDR3, the full variable domain is GAGVSQSPSNKVTEKGKDVELRCDPISGHTALYWYRQSLGQGLEFLIYFQGNSAPDKSGLPSDRFSAERTGGSVSTLTIQRTQQEDSAVYLCASSPLRGYIEAFFGQGTRLTVV.

The chain employs TRBV24-1 and TRBJ2-7; D remains unclear. CDR3 length equals 13 residues. Germline V gene sequence: CDR1 KGHDR, CDR2 SFDVKD. The V and J ends lost 9 bases and 4 bases respectively, with 15 bases between them. CDR3 in amino acids: CATDGSIGYEQYF. The CDR3 nucleotides are TGTGCCACCGACGGCAGCATTGGGTACGAGCAGTACTTC.

There are many counts of this clonotype. V is TRBV7-2 and J is TRBJ1-2; D ambiguous. The CDR3 contains 14 residues. Trimming left V 1 base short and J 1 base short, with 7 bases between. CDR1 and CDR2 (germline): SGHTA, FQGNSA. The CDR3 reads CASSLDRFNYGYTF. CDR3 in DNA: TGTGCCAGCAGCTTAGACAGATTTAACTATGGCTACACCTTC.

As concerns this clonotype: An end of the junction does not agree with germline; a read error may underlie this. The V and J genes are TRBV7-9 and TRBJ1-2; TRBD1 agrees at 10 bases. This CDR3 contains 10 residues. The germline V gene has CDR1 SEHNR and CDR2 FQNEAQ (reference sequence). The CDR3 nucleotides read TGTGCCAGCAGCTCCGGGACAGGGGCCTTC. Its protein is CASSSGTGAF. The variable domain in full, with the rest retrieved from reference TRBV7-9 and TRBJ1-2, is DTGVSQNPRHKITKRGQNVTFRCDPISEHNRLYWYRQTLGQGPEFLTYFQNEAQLEKSRLLSDRFSAERPKGSFSTLEIQRTEQGDSAMYLCASSSGTGAFGSGTRLTVV.

The sample holds many counts of this clonotype. The CDR3 coding sequence is TGTGCCAGCAGTGAAGAAGTCTCTGGAAACACCATATATTTT. Residues: CASSEEVSGNTIYF. The V and J genes are TRBV2 and TRBJ1-3, with D unresolved. CDR1 is SNHLY and CDR2 is FYNNEI in the germline V gene. V lost 1 base and J 0 bases, leaving 4 bases between the germline ends. The CDR3 sequence is 14 residues long.

V gene TRBV9 combines with J gene TRBJ1-5; 7 bases line up with TRBD1. This CDR3 comprises 15 residues. Germline V gene data show CDR1 as SGDLS and CDR2 as YYNGEE. The V gene end was trimmed by 4 bases and the J gene end by 4 bases; junction bases not matched to a gene: 8. In DNA, the CDR3 is TGTGCCAGCAGCCAACATGGGACAGTTAATCAGCCCCAGCATTTT. It yields the protein CASSQHGTVNQPQHF.

This clonotype came up a few times. This rearrangement joins TRBV9 to TRBJ2-2; 9 nucleotides line up with TRBD1. Per the germline V gene, CDR1 is SGDLS and CDR2 is YYNGEE. V gave up 0 bases and J gave up 5 bases; unmatched junction bases: 2. This CDR3 comprises 15 residues. In DNA, the CDR3 is TGTGCCAGCAGCGTAGAGGACAGGGGAACCGGGGAGCTGTTTTTT. Protein product: CASSVEDRGTGELFF.

In this sample, this clonotype turned up once. The rearrangement uses TRBV7-2 and TRBJ2-7; TRBD1 agrees at 7 bases. With the DNA end fitting TRBJ2-1 better, the J assignment may be wrong. Germline CDR1 reads SGHTA; CDR2 reads FQGNSA. The CDR3 is 14 amino acids. This CDR3 reads CASSPRTGHNEQFF. CDR3 in DNA: TGTGCCAGCAGCCCGAGGACAGGTCATAATGAGCAGTTCTTC.

The chain has TRBV7-6 and TRBJ2-7; 7 nucleotides align to TRBD1. CDR1 and CDR2 (germline): SGHVS, FNYEAQ. With V trimmed by 6 bases and J by 6 bases, 14 bases remained unmatched. This CDR3 comprises 15 residues. The CDR3, as DNA: TGTGCCAGCAGTTACTCGCGACAGGGACCGGTCGAGCAGTACTTC. This encodes CASSYSRQGPVEQYF.